These T cell receptor beta chains were read from a single sample in a study of early T cells in non-severe SARS-CoV-2 infection. TCRdb called the 5' RACE reads again in MiXCR, with one record for every CDR3 protein. The sample records 30,000 to 40,000 distinct CDR3 sequences, roughly 9.2% being singletons. The sequencing input was whole blood. The receptors were sampled from an adult who was a healthcare worker with PCR-confirmed SARS-CoV-2 infection or an uninfected control (not recorded which). The CDR3 runs from the conserved cysteine through the conserved F or W. The D gene is left open where the match is weak. Some rows mark clone size as missing; the rest say once, few, many or name a class of expanded clone.

v_gene	d_gene	j_gene	abundance	CDR3aa	CDR3nt
TRBV7-9	-	TRBJ1-1	medium-sized	CASSLAGRSRDEAFF	TGTGCCAGCAGCTTAGCGGGGCGATCCAGAGATGAAGCTTTCTTT
TRBV7-2	-	TRBJ1-1	-	CASNPPLGRSGNTEAFF	TGTGCCAGCAACCCCCCGCTAGGCAGATCGGGGAACACTGAAGCTTTCTTT
TRBV5-1	-	TRBJ1-1	few	CASSLAVRTSNTEAFF	TGCGCCAGCAGCTTGGCTGTTCGGACATCGAACACTGAAGCTTTCTTT
TRBV12-3/TRBV12-4	-	TRBJ1-5	many	CASSLALGSAQPQHF	TGTGCCAGCAGTTTAGCCTTAGGTTCCGCTCAGCCCCAGCATTTT
TRBV25-1	TRBD1	TRBJ1-4	-	CASRSTGGGKLFF	TGTGCCAGCAGGTCCACAGGGGGGGGAAAACTGTTTTTT
TRBV7-2	-	TRBJ2-5	-	CASKRHGGQLETQYF	TGTGCCAGCAAAAGGCACGGGGGTCAGTTGGAGACCCAGTACTTC
TRBV12-3/TRBV12-4	-	TRBJ2-4	many	CASSFGLAKNIQYF	TGTGCCAGCAGTTTTGGGTTAGCCAAAAACATTCAGTACTTC
TRBV19	-	TRBJ2-7	many	CASRQGIGEQYF	TGTGCCAGTAGACAGGGTATCGGCGAGCAGTACTTC
TRBV29-1	TRBD1	TRBJ1-1	-	CSAGTGQAFF	TGCAGCGCGGGGACAGGGCAGGCTTTCTTT
TRBV29-1	-	TRBJ2-5	medium-sized	CSGTRGGQETQYF	TGCAGCGGAACCAGGGGGGGTCAAGAGACCCAGTACTTC
TRBV6-2/TRBV6-3	TRBD2	TRBJ2-1	many	CASSWGLAGAYSYNEQFF	TGTGCCAGCAGTTGGGGACTAGCGGGGGCTTACTCCTACAATGAGCAGTTCTTC
TRBV2	-	TRBJ2-7	many	CASSGTTSYEQYF	TGTGCCAGCAGTGGCACTACCTCCTACGAGCAGTACTTC
TRBV29-1	TRBD1	TRBJ2-7	many	CSVVPDRSSYEQYF	TGCAGCGTTGTCCCGGACAGGAGCTCCTACGAGCAGTACTTC
TRBV7-9	-	TRBJ1-5	-	CASSSSDRQPQHF	TGTGCCAGCAGCTCCTCCGACAGGCAGCCCCAGCATTTT
TRBV20-1	-	TRBJ1-2	-	CSARDTYLTTWGYTF	TGCAGTGCTAGAGATACCTACTTAACTACGTGGGGCTACACCTTC
TRBV6-5	TRBD1	TRBJ1-2	few	CASSEDRAPYGYTF	TGTGCCAGCAGTGAAGACAGGGCACCCTATGGCTACACCTTC
TRBV6-6	TRBD1	TRBJ2-1	many	CASKRDSDVNEQFF	TGTGCCAGCAAAAGGGACAGCGACGTGAATGAGCAGTTCTTC
TRBV7-9	-	TRBJ1-1	many	CASSFSNTEAFF	TGTGCCAGCAGCTTCAGTAACACTGAAGCTTTCTTT
TRBV19	TRBD1	TRBJ2-1	few	CASSSGTGTRYRIF	TGTGCCAGTAGCTCCGGGACAGGGACCAGATACAGGATCTTC
TRBV5-5	TRBD1	TRBJ2-3	many	CASSRGLGGGDTQYF	TGTGCCAGCAGCAGGGGGCTAGGAGGAGGAGATACGCAGTATTTT
TRBV11-3	TRBD1	TRBJ2-7	many	CASSLEGQGNYEQYF	TGTGCCAGCAGCTTGGAGGGACAGGGAAACTACGAGCAGTACTTC
TRBV18	TRBD1	TRBJ1-6	many	CASSQLGTGLNSSPLHF	TGTGCCAGCTCACAACTCGGGACAGGCCTCAACTCTTCACCCCTCCACTTT
TRBV10-2	-	TRBJ1-1	many	CASRPNDFGGAEAFF	TGCGCCAGCAGACCAAACGACTTCGGCGGGGCTGAAGCTTTCTTT
TRBV18	-	TRBJ1-1	few	CASSPQAGLNTEAFF	TGTGCCAGCTCACCACAGGCAGGTTTGAACACTGAAGCTTTCTTT
TRBV10-3	-	TRBJ1-1	-	CAIKPQGMSTEAFF	TGTGCCATCAAACCACAGGGTATGAGCACTGAAGCTTTCTTT
TRBV10-1	-	TRBJ1-1	few	CASRVTANTEAFF	TGCGCCAGCAGGGTGACAGCGAACACTGAAGCTTTCTTT
TRBV30	TRBD1	TRBJ1-6	many	CAWRRGQYHF	TGTGCCTGGAGGAGGGGACAGTACCACTTT
TRBV6-2/TRBV6-3	-	TRBJ1-5	few	CASSSGVVGNQPQHF	TGTGCCAGCAGTTCCGGTGTGGTAGGCAATCAGCCCCAGCATTTT
TRBV5-1	-	TRBJ1-4	many	CASSEGRVNEKLFF	TGCGCCAGCAGTGAAGGCAGAGTTAATGAAAAACTGTTTTTT
TRBV20-1	-	TRBJ1-6	many	CSASRQDINSPLHF	TGCAGTGCTAGTCGACAGGATATTAATTCACCCCTCCACTTT
TRBV10-1	-	TRBJ2-3	few	CASSEGAADTQYF	TGCGCCAGCAGTGAAGGGGCAGCGGATACGCAGTATTTT
TRBV7-8	TRBD1	TRBJ2-7	few	CASSLRLTGSEQYF	TGTGCCAGCAGCTTACGTTTGACAGGGTCCGAGCAGTACTTC
TRBV25-1	TRBD2	TRBJ2-2	many	CASSEEGGSRGELFF	TGTGCCAGCAGTGAAGAGGGCGGGAGTCGCGGGGAGCTGTTTTTT
TRBV5-8	TRBD1	TRBJ2-3	-	CASSATGTGGVDTQYF	TGTGCCAGCAGCGCCACCGGGACAGGGGGCGTAGATACGCAGTATTTT
TRBV15	TRBD1	TRBJ2-5	few	CATSRNRGQETQYF	TGTGCCACCAGCCGGAACAGGGGCCAAGAGACCCAGTACTTC
TRBV18	TRBD1	TRBJ1-5	many	CASSPQGAGNQPQHF	TGTGCCAGCTCACCACAGGGGGCCGGCAATCAGCCCCAGCATTTT
TRBV6-5	TRBD2	TRBJ2-7	many	CASSPRGVDEQYF	TGTGCCAGCAGTCCCCGGGGGGTAGACGAGCAGTACTTC
TRBV7-9	-	TRBJ1-1	many	CASSLGGPEAFF	TGTGCCAGCAGCTTAGGTGGGCCTGAAGCTTTCTTT
TRBV3-1	-	TRBJ2-1	many	CASSSYNEQFF	TGTGCCAGCAGCTCCTACAATGAGCAGTTCTTC
TRBV3-1	TRBD1	TRBJ1-2	-	CASSQEGHRGAIDGYTF	TGTGCCAGCAGCCAAGAAGGGCACAGGGGAGCGATCGATGGCTACACCTTC
TRBV5-1	-	TRBJ2-7	many	CASSLAPSAGSYEQYF	TGCGCCAGCAGCTTGGCTCCGAGCGCAGGTTCCTACGAGCAGTACTTC
TRBV6-2/TRBV6-3	-	TRBJ1-1	few	CASSLGRSKNTEAFF	TGTGCCAGCAGTCTGGGGCGATCAAAAAACACTGAAGCTTTCTTT
TRBV7-9	TRBD1	TRBJ1-4	few	CASSRDSSNEKLFF	TGTGCCAGCAGCCGGGACAGCAGTAATGAAAAACTGTTTTTT
TRBV7-7	-	TRBJ2-3	many	CASSPGGYTQYF	TGTGCTAGCAGCCCAGGAGGTTATACGCAGTATTTT
TRBV7-2	TRBD1	TRBJ2-3	many	CASSSGGADTDTQYF	TGTGCCAGCAGCTCAGGGGGCGCGGACACAGATACGCAGTATTTT
TRBV6-5	-	TRBJ2-5	many	CASSYSPGGRRETQYF	TGTGCCAGCAGTTACTCCCCCGGGGGGCGCAGGGAGACCCAGTACTTC
TRBV6-1	-	TRBJ1-1	many	CASNRGPGDTEAFF	TGTGCCAGCAATCGCGGTCCAGGGGACACTGAAGCTTTCTTT
TRBV15	TRBD1	TRBJ2-2	many	CATSRGQGSRGPTGELFF	TGTGCCACCAGCAGGGGACAGGGATCGAGGGGTCCCACCGGGGAGCTGTTTTTT
TRBV4-3	TRBD2	TRBJ2-3	many	CASSQDLASGGYTDTQYF	TGCGCCAGCAGCCAAGATCTCGCTAGCGGGGGATACACAGATACGCAGTATTTT
TRBV24-1	TRBD2	TRBJ2-5	few	CATQQAGRETQYF	TGTGCCACCCAGCAAGCGGGGAGGGAGACCCAGTACTTC
TRBV25-1	-	TRBJ1-6	many	CASSDPIRGPLHF	TGTGCCAGCAGTGACCCAATCCGAGGACCCCTCCACTTT
TRBV11-2	-	TRBJ2-1	many	CASSTYNEQFF	TGTGCCAGCAGCACTTACAATGAGCAGTTCTTC
TRBV19	-	TRBJ2-5	many	CASSGSPGETQYF	TGTGCCAGTAGTGGGAGTCCTGGCGAGACCCAGTACTTC
TRBV10-1	-	TRBJ2-7	-	CASSGRRFGRGEQYF	TGCGCCAGCAGCGGTAGGCGGTTCGGGCGAGGGGAGCAGTACTTC
TRBV6-2/TRBV6-3	-	TRBJ2-7	many	CASSYNEPHDYEQYF	TGTGCCAGCAGTTACAACGAACCACATGACTACGAGCAGTACTTC
TRBV7-2	-	TRBJ1-2	many	CASSLVENYGYTF	TGTGCCAGCAGCTTAGTGGAGAACTATGGCTACACCTTC
TRBV14	-	TRBJ1-1	-	CASSQAAGRGTEAFF	TGTGCCAGCAGCCAAGCTGCGGGGCGGGGCACTGAAGCTTTCTTT
TRBV29-1	-	TRBJ2-6	many	CSVGGPGANVLTF	TGCAGCGTTGGAGGGCCCGGGGCCAACGTCCTGACTTTC
TRBV5-4	-	TRBJ1-5	many	CASSFGGQSNQPQHF	TGTGCCAGCAGCTTCGGCGGGCAAAGCAATCAGCCCCAGCATTTT
TRBV19	TRBD1	TRBJ1-5	many	CASSLGTGINQPQHF	TGTGCCAGTAGCCTAGGGACAGGAATCAATCAGCCCCAGCATTTT